This is a list of T cell receptor beta chains from one sample in a study of cytomegalovirus exposure and HLA in healthy donors. The assay was immunoSEQ multiplex PCR, and TCRdb's table has in-frame clones only and misses some. The sample lists tens of thousands of clones; over 85% were seen once. The sample consisted of PBMCs. The receptor set was obtained from a man between 18 and 29 years old in good health and CMV-seropositive. Both conserved end residues are part of each CDR3. A D gene is named only where the DNA matches it firmly. Clone size is stated in some rows and not others, as once, few, many or a class when expanded.

>NA|TRBJ1-6|NA|TRBV6-1
CASTGGSYNSPLHF
TGTGCCAGCACCGGAGGCTCCTATAATTCACCCCTCCACTTT
>NA|TRBJ2-1|NA|TRBV7-2
CASSEPGTQGEQFF
TGTGCCAGCAGCGAACCGGGCACTCAGGGGGAGCAGTTCTTC
>NA|TRBJ2-7|TRBD2|TRBV4-2
CASSQEPAGGPYEQYF
TGTGCCAGCAGCCAAGAGCCAGCGGGGGGGCCCTACGAGCAGTACTTC
>NA|TRBJ1-1|NA|TRBV5-5
CASSLEGRTEAFF
TGTGCCAGCAGCTTGGAGGGGAGGACTGAAGCTTTCTTT
>NA|TRBJ2-3|TRBD2|TRBV5-4
CASTINMGTSGYTDTQYF
TGTGCCAGCACGATTAATATGGGGACTAGCGGATACACAGATACGCAGTATTTT
>NA|TRBJ2-2|NA|TRBV10-1
CASTPGVPGELFF
TGCGCCAGCACTCCGGGAGTACCCGGGGAGCTGTTTTTT
>NA|TRBJ2-7|NA|TRBV14
CASSYGTHYEQYF
TGTGCCAGCAGTTACGGGACACACTACGAGCAGTACTTC
>NA|TRBJ2-1|NA|TRBV27
CASWQGKGAYNEQFF
TGTGCCAGCTGGCAGGGGAAGGGTGCCTACAATGAGCAGTTCTTC
>NA|TRBJ2-7|NA|TRBV29-1
CSVDRDGGEQYF
TGCAGCGTTGACAGGGATGGCGGCGAGCAGTACTTC
>NA|TRBJ2-3|TRBD2|TRBV7-2
CASSGGGAVDTQYF
TGTGCCAGCAGCGGCGGGGGGGCCGTAGATACGCAGTATTTT
>NA|TRBJ1-6|TRBD1|TRBV11-2
CASSLALGGNSPLHF
TGTGCCAGCAGCTTAGCGCTAGGGGGCAATTCACCCCTCCACTTT
>NA|TRBJ2-2|NA|TRBV6-1
CATRSSETGELFF
TGTGCCACCCGAAGTAGCGAAACCGGGGAGCTGTTTTTT
>NA|TRBJ2-1|TRBD2|TRBV9
CASSVVGAGGNEQFF
TGTGCCAGCAGCGTAGTCGGGGCGGGAGGAAATGAGCAGTTCTTC
>NA|TRBJ2-1|TRBD2|TRBV7-3
CASSFDPGLVNEQFF
TGTGCCAGCAGTTTCGACCCGGGACTAGTCAATGAGCAGTTCTTC
>NA|TRBJ2-1|TRBD2|TRBV11-2
CASNLAGGYNEQFF
TGTGCCAGCAACCTAGCGGGGGGATACAATGAGCAGTTCTTC
>once|TRBJ1-5|NA|TRBV18
CASSIQDQPQHF
TGTGCCAGCTCCATCCAGGATCAGCCCCAGCATTTT
>NA|TRBJ2-7|NA|TRBV5-6
CASSGRDTSYEQYF
TGTGCCAGCAGCGGCCGGGACACATCCTACGAGCAGTACTTC
>NA|TRBJ2-5|NA|TRBV21-1
CASSGPPTVQETQYF
TGTGCCAGCAGCGGCCCCCCGACAGTCCAAGAGACCCAGTACTTC
>NA|TRBJ2-2|TRBD1|TRBV9
CASSSSGTGKFGELFF
TGTGCCAGCAGCTCTTCCGGGACAGGGAAGTTCGGGGAGCTGTTTTTT
>NA|TRBJ2-1|TRBD2|TRBV5-5
CASSPDLREYNEQFF
TGTGCCAGCAGCCCTGACTTGCGGGAGTACAATGAGCAGTTCTTC
>NA|TRBJ2-7|NA|TRBV5-6
CASSFIGQTFEQYF
TGTGCCAGCAGCTTTATCGGCCAGACTTTCGAGCAGTACTTC
>NA|TRBJ2-3|NA|TRBV21-1
CASSKGSRTSGLSTDTQYF
TGTGCCAGCAGCAAAGGGTCCCGGACTAGCGGGTTAAGCACAGATACGCAGTATTTT
>once|TRBJ2-1|NA|TRBV7-2
CASTYYNEQFF
TGTGCCAGCACGTACTACAATGAGCAGTTCTTC
>NA|TRBJ2-3|NA|TRBV9
CASSFSDTQYF
TGTGCCAGCTCGTTTTCAGATACGCAGTATTTT
>NA|TRBJ1-5|NA|TRBV19
CASSIQGVDNQPQHF
TGTGCCAGTAGTATACAAGGAGTTGACAATCAGCCCCAGCATTTT
>NA|TRBJ2-1|TRBD2|TRBV14
CASSQELLIAGVGNEQFF
TGTGCCAGCAGCCAAGAGTTGCTCATAGCGGGAGTCGGCAATGAGCAGTTCTTC
>NA|TRBJ2-2|NA|TRBV7-7
CASSLAPGGTPGELFF
TGTGCTAGCAGCTTAGCTCCTGGCGGCACCCCCGGGGAGCTGTTTTTT
>NA|TRBJ2-1|TRBD2|TRBV13
CASSHPAGLVVNEQFF
TGTGCCAGCAGTCACCCCGCGGGACTAGTGGTCAATGAGCAGTTCTTC
>NA|TRBJ1-5|TRBD1|TRBV5-5
CASSRTGVGNQPQHF
TGTGCCAGCAGCCGTACAGGGGTAGGCAATCAGCCCCAGCATTTT
>NA|TRBJ2-3|NA|TRBV6-6
CASSTITGPLDTQYF
TGTGCCAGCAGTACCATCACAGGCCCCTTAGATACGCAGTATTTT
>NA|TRBJ2-5|TRBD2|TRBV19
CASRRTSGETQYF
TGTGCCAGTAGGCGCACTAGCGGTGAGACCCAGTACTTC
>NA|TRBJ2-5|TRBD2|TRBV27
CASSTALAASQETQYF
TGTGCCAGCAGCACCGCACTAGCGGCAAGCCAAGAGACCCAGTACTTC
>NA|TRBJ1-1|NA|TRBV5-6
CASSFGGTEAFF
TGTGCCAGCAGCTTCGGGGGCACTGAAGCTTTCTTT
>NA|TRBJ2-1|NA|TRBV21-1
CASSLLRKGQGAGDEQFF
TGTGCCAGCAGCCTACTCCGGAAGGGACAGGGGGCTGGGGATGAGCAGTTCTTC
>NA|TRBJ2-1|TRBD2|TRBV7-3
CASSPSGLAGGNEQFF
TGTGCCAGCAGCCCATCTGGACTAGCGGGGGGGAATGAGCAGTTCTTC
>once|TRBJ2-5|TRBD2|TRBV11-2
CASSLGESGSVRETQYF
TGTGCCAGCAGCTTAGGTGAAAGCGGGAGTGTACGGGAGACCCAGTACTTC
>NA|TRBJ1-1|NA|TRBV9
CASSVDPGVNTEAFF
TGTGCCAGCAGCGTAGATCCAGGGGTGAACACTGAAGCTTTCTTT
>NA|TRBJ2-1|TRBD1|TRBV2
CASPQGADNEQFF
TGTGCCAGCCCTCAGGGGGCTGACAATGAGCAGTTCTTC
>NA|TRBJ2-7|TRBD1|TRBV5-6
CASSFLIPPGQTYEQYF
TGTGCCAGCAGCTTCCTCATACCTCCGGGACAGACCTACGAGCAGTACTTC
>NA|TRBJ2-1|TRBD2|TRBV6-4
CASPTSREGSFHNEQFF
TGTGCCAGTCCCACCTCAAGGGAGGGAAGTTTCCACAATGAGCAGTTCTTC
>NA|TRBJ2-3|NA|TRBV5-1
CASSLEGVTDTQYF
TGCGCCAGCAGCTTGGAAGGGGTAACAGATACGCAGTATTTT
>NA|TRBJ1-5|NA|TRBV21-1
CAFYEITNQENQPQHF
TGTGCCTTTTACGAGATAACCAACCAGGAAAACCAGCCCCAGCATTTT
>NA|TRBJ2-2|NA|TRBV5-1
CASSLGTQGFSGELFF
TGCGCCAGCAGCTTGGGAACGCAGGGTTTTTCCGGGGAGCTGTTTTTT
>NA|TRBJ2-7|TRBD2|TRBV10-3
CAISAVSGSPYEQYF
TGTGCCATCAGTGCAGTAAGCGGGAGTCCCTACGAGCAGTACTTC
>NA|TRBJ2-7|NA|TRBV5-3
CARSDSGHARF
TGTGCCAGAAGCGACTCCGGACACGCACGCTTC
>NA|TRBJ2-7|NA|TRBV6-5
CASSSPTGIYEQYF
TGTGCCAGCAGTTCGCCCACAGGGATCTACGAGCAGTACTTC